This entry lists 8 T cell receptor beta chains sequenced from one sample in a study of blood T cell repertoires in COVID-19. The table came from immunoSEQ multiplex PCR; TCRdb's copy has only in-frame clones and leaves some out. The sample includes around 400,000 clones, approximately 91% of them seen just once. Sample: PBMCs or T cells enriched from blood (not recorded which). The receptors were gathered from a middle-aged woman who had been exposed to COVID-19.

J is TRBJ2-1 and V is TRBV19, with TRBD1 as a possible D gene (5 bases). There are 16 residues in the CDR3. Per the germline V gene, CDR1 is LNHDA and CDR2 is SQIVND (reference sequence). Trimming shortened V by 3 bases and J by 4 bases, and 16 bases separated the two germline ends. The CDR3 loop reads CASSISPQGSYNEQFF. As DNA, the CDR3 is TGTGCCAGTAGTATTTCCCCCCAGGGTTCATACAATGAGCAGTTCTTC.

This clone was seen a handful of times. This rearrangement joins TRBV24-1 to TRBJ1-5; TRBD1 matches at 8 bases. Germline V CDR1 and CDR2: KGHDR, SFDVKD. V gave up 4 bases and J gave up 0 bases; unmatched junction bases: 4. CDR3 length: 16 residues. DNA of the CDR3: TGTGCCACCAGTGAACCCGGGACAGGTAGCAATCAGCCCCAGCATTTT. Its translation: CATSEPGTGSNQPQHF.

A single count supports this clone. This chain joins TRBV3-1 (or the pseudogene TRBV3-2) and TRBJ1-2; 7 bases fit TRBD1. V lost 0 bases and J lost 0; bases outside the gene matches: 4. Germline V gene lookup returns CDR1 LGHDT and CDR2 YNNKEL (reference sequence). The CDR3 length is 16 residues. CDR3 DNA sequence: TGTGCCAGCAGCCAAGATCTGGACAGGCCTAACTATGGCTACACCTTC. This gives the protein CASSQDLDRPNYGYTF.

This clone was found once. The gene calls are TRBV3-1 (or the pseudogene TRBV3-2) and TRBJ1-1; TRBD1 matches 7 bases. Germline V gene lookup returns CDR1 LGHDT and CDR2 YNNKEL (reference sequence). V gave up 4 bases and J gave up 2 bases; unmatched junction bases: 4. This CDR3 has 14 amino acids. The CDR3 loop is CASSPTGSNTEAFF. The CDR3 nucleotides are TGTGCCAGCAGCCCGACAGGGTCCAACACTGAAGCTTTCTTT.

The gene calls are TRBV6-2 or TRBV6-3 and TRBJ1-5; 7 bases agree with TRBD1. The CDR3 sequence is 16 residues long. Unmatched junction bases numbered 10, after V lost 4 bases and J lost 4 bases. Per germline, CDR1 MNHEY and CDR2 SVGEGT. CDR3 DNA: TGTGCCAGCAGTTCCCCTGGACAGGCTATAAATCAGCCCCAGCATTTT. Translated, it gives CASSSPGQAINQPQHF.

The chain carries TRBV6-5 and TRBJ2-5, with 9 bases that match TRBD1. Germline CDR1 and CDR2: MNHEY and SVGAGI. This CDR3 is 14 amino acids long. With 4 bases clipped from V and 2 bases from J, the junction kept 2 bases outside the gene matches. CDR3 sequence: CASSSGTGQETQYF. CDR3 nucleotides: TGTGCCAGCAGTTCCGGGACAGGGCAAGAGACCCAGTACTTC.

This chain links TRBV7-2 with TRBJ1-5; 8 bases are a match to TRBD1. The germline V gene encodes CDR1 SGHTA and CDR2 FQGNSA. There are 15 residues in the CDR3. V lost 2 bases to trimming and J lost 1 base; unmatched junction nucleotides: 1. The CDR3 protein is CASSLQGASNQPQHF. CDR3 bases: TGTGCCAGCAGCTTACAGGGGGCGAGCAATCAGCCCCAGCATTTT.

J is TRBJ2-5 and V is TRBV4-1, with D tentatively TRBD2 (6 bases). The V end lost 1 base, the J end lost 1 base, and 13 bases lay between the germline ends. This CDR3 is 16 amino acids long. Per germline, CDR1 MGHRA and CDR2 YSYEKL. CDR3 sequence (DNA): TGCGCCAGCAGCCAAGGAGGTAGCGGCTTCCAAGAGACCCAGTACTTC. Its translation: CASSQGGSGFQETQYF.